The entry below gives a single T cell receptor beta chain sequence along with its context. The data derive from a study of Tregs in tolerant kidney transplant recipients. This CDR3 spans 13 amino acids. The germline V gene has CDR1 LGHNA and CDR2 YNFKEQ. V lost 2 bases, J lost 3 bases, and 8 bases lay in between. TCRdb's table, derived via immunoSEQ multiplex PCR, lists solely in-frame clones and lacks some. The sample records some 66,000 clones, roughly 92% being singletons. This TCR came from a human donor who received a combined kidney and bone marrow transplant. Sample: CD8+ T cells from blood, taken before the transplant. The chain carries TRBV4-2 and TRBJ2-7, with D unresolved. The CDR3 sequence is CASSQSTRYEQYF. The DNA for the CDR3 is TGTGCCAGCAGCCAATCTACGCGCTACGAGCAGTACTTC.